This TCR beta chain was profiled in a study of OX40 agonist ivuxolimab in advanced cancers. Regarding the complete study: Ivuxolimab was an agonistic, fully human IgG2 monoclonal antibody directed against OX40 (CD134), a costimulatory receptor. Peripheral TCRbeta sequencing was intended to test whether TCR sequence diversity was altered and clonal T-cell expansion was caused by ivuxolimab. Partial responses occurred in three dose-escalation patients, of whom one had hepatocellular carcinoma and two had cutaneous melanoma. Of the roughly 54 dose-escalation patients, hepatocellular carcinoma was present in 19, melanoma in around 15, renal cell carcinoma in 9 and head and neck cancer in 9. In the dose-escalation cohort, 82.7% of patients were male, and the mean age was about 55 years, with a range of about 20 to 79. The paper covers the monotherapy dose-escalation part of the phase I ivuxolimab trial, which included N = 52 patients. Prior anti-PD-1, anti-PD-L1 or anti-CTLA-4 therapy was permitted, and approximately 39% of dose-escalation patients had received checkpoint inhibitors. Intravenous ivuxolimab was administered to patients every 2 weeks at six dose levels: 0.01, 0.1, 0.3, 1.5, 3 and 10 mg/kg.

Notes on this clone: The antigen this receptor binds is unknown. No much larger clone exists at a distance of one base, and base qualities are not known.

Genomic DNA was extracted from sorted cells for sequencing of the TCRbeta CDR3 region. The immunoSEQ Assay was used for sequencing of TCRbeta CDR3 regions. As stored in TCRdb, this immuneACCESS dataset retains in-frame rearrangements with V and J assigned. A fraction of the clones does not appear; measured against another copy, unresolved V genes explain less than half of the discrepancy, and the remainder lacks a known reason. This sample has 70,000 to 85,000 clones in its table, and 94% of those were observed once. The top ten hold 11% of the sample. Points the paper makes about the study in general: Clonal expansion of both CD4+ and CD8+ blood T cells was observed from baseline to week 6 at doses 0.1 to 3.0 mg/kg. Partial responders in the 0.1-3.0 mg/kg groups had among the lowest normalized peripheral clonal expansion, especially among CD8+ T cells. Low levels of normalized T-cell clonal expansion were also shown by some nonresponding patients. After ivuxolimab, more expanded clones were found on average in CD8+ T cells than in CD4+ T cells. The antigen specificity of the peripheral T cells that underwent clonal expansion was not determined.

The trial excluded patients who had a history of autoimmune disease or were on systemic immunosuppression. Peripheral blood for TCR sequencing was collected from all dose cohorts at baseline, on cycle 4 day 1, and on cycle 7 day 1. The samples were taken from a phase I, first-in-human, multicenter, open-label dose-escalation trial of ivuxolimab. The trial enrolled adults with locally advanced or metastatic head and neck squamous cell, hepatocellular, melanoma or renal cell carcinoma. Before TCR sequencing, CD4+ T cells and CD8+ T cells were sorted from peripheral blood as separate populations. From cysteine to phenylalanine, the CDR3 is 15 amino acids long. CDR3 DNA is the only sequence kept; it has 45 bases, read in frame from the first base. V lost 2 bases and J lost 1 base, and the count of bases not matched to a germline gene is 2. Based on the germline V gene, the CDR1 and CDR2 sequences are MRHNA and SNTAGT.

This receptor was taken from an adult with an advanced solid tumor such as melanoma, head and neck, liver or kidney cancer. The sequences come from CD4+ or CD8+ T cells sorted from blood, collected in a trial of the OX40 agonist ivuxolimab. The chain is made from TRBV6-4 and TRBJ2-3, with TRBD2 identical over 8 junction bases. The nucleotide sequence is given as TGTGCCAGCAGTGACACAGCGGGAGGCACAGATACGCAGTATTTT. This sequence encodes CASSDTAGGTDTQYF.